Below are 14 T cell receptor beta chains sequenced from a single sample in a study of T-cell memory formation after mild COVID-19. TCRdb re-analysed the 5' RACE reads in MiXCR, keeping a single row per CDR3 protein. The data contain 550,000 to 700,000 distinct CDR3 sequences, 15% to 20% of them singletons. Sequences were obtained from PBMCs or a T cell subset sorted from them (not recorded which). These receptors were taken from an adult woman who had mild COVID-19 (a few samples of this study predate the infection). Cell type and time point are not known.

This chain connects TRBV20-1 to TRBJ1-2; D remains ambiguous. CDR3 length: 13 amino acids. V was shortened by 1 base and J by 4 bases, with 10 bases between the two germline ends. CDR1 is DFQATT, CDR2 SNEGSKA, per germline (reference sequence). The CDR3 reads CSARAGSTYGYTF. In DNA, the CDR3 is TGCAGTGCTAGAGCCGGCAGCACCTATGGCTACACCTTC.

This chain links TRBV12-3 or TRBV12-4 with TRBJ2-1, with 14 bases lining up with TRBD2. J gave up 0 bases and V 3 bases, and 10 bases lay outside the gene matches. This CDR3 region has 20 residues. The CDR3 sequence is CASSFDGLAGGFYSYNEQFF. For the CDR3, the DNA is TGTGCCAGCAGTTTCGATGGACTAGCGGGAGGCTTTTACTCCTACAATGAGCAGTTCTTC.

This clonotype has just a few counts. The chain couples TRBV24-1 to TRBJ2-7; D not resolved. Trimming took 2 bases from V and 4 from J, leaving 11 bases between them. This CDR3 is built from 14 residues. Germline loops: CDR1 KGHDR, CDR2 SFDVKD. CDR3 sequence reads: CATSDSGPRYEQYF. Written as DNA, the CDR3 is TGTGCCACCAGTGATTCAGGACCTAGATACGAGCAGTACTTC.

The rearrangement uses TRBV6-6 and TRBJ2-3; TRBD2 might be the D (6 bases). V lost 4 bases to trimming and J lost 6 bases, with 11 bases between them. This CDR3 spans 13 amino acids. The germline gives CDR1 MNHNY, CDR2 SVGAGI (reference sequence). The CDR3 DNA is TGTGCCAGCAGTTCCCGGGAGCGGGATACGCAGTATTTT. Protein: CASSSRERDTQYF.

The gene calls are TRBV4-1 and TRBJ2-2, with D perhaps matching TRBD1 (8 bases). V lost 1 base to trimming and J lost 5 bases, with 14 bases between them. CDR3 length: 16 amino acids. Looked up from germline, CDR1 is MGHRA and CDR2 is YSYEKL. CDR3: CASSQVVQGGTGELFF. In DNA form, the CDR3 reads TGCGCCAGCAGCCAAGTAGTACAGGGGGGGACCGGGGAGCTGTTTTTT.

The chain joins TRBV12-3 or TRBV12-4 to TRBJ1-4; D uncertain. The CDR3 extends over 16 amino acids. V gave up 5 bases and J gave up 6 bases, with 19 bases separating them. The CDR3 loop is CASSPEPGPPYEKLFF. CDR3 sequence (DNA): TGTGCCAGCAGTCCAGAACCGGGCCCCCCCTATGAAAAACTGTTTTTT.

A few counts support this clonotype. This chain uses TRBV5-5 with TRBJ1-2; no definite D call. The CDR3 is 13 residues long. Looked up from germline, CDR1 is SGHKS and CDR2 is YYEKEE (reference sequence). Trimming removed 0 bases from V and 10 bases from J, with 13 bases in between. The CDR3, as DNA: TGTGCCAGCAGCTTGGAAGGTGGGCCGGTCTACACCTTC. The encoded protein is CASSLEGGPVYTF.

V usage is TRBV6-5 and J usage is TRBJ1-2, with 10 bases that match TRBD1. This CDR3 spans 13 amino acids. The junction had 4 bases not matched to a gene; V was cut back by 5 bases and J by 7 bases. Germline CDR1 is MNHEY and CDR2 is SVGAGI. CDR3 in amino acids: CASSARQGAGYTF. CDR3 sequence (DNA): TGTGCCAGCAGTGCACGACAGGGGGCTGGCTACACCTTC.

The CDR3 DNA is TGTGCCAGCAGCTTAGCCGAGGCCTCCGAGCAGTACTTC. Residues: CASSLAEASEQYF. V and J are TRBV7-2 and TRBJ2-7; D gene uncertain. V lost 0 bases and J lost 6, with 9 bases in between. The germline V gene encodes CDR1 SGHTA and CDR2 FQGNSA. The CDR3 runs 13 residues.

This clonotype was seen a handful of times. The V and J genes are TRBV18 and TRBJ2-3; TRBD1 might be the D (5 bases). V was pared by 0 bases and J by 3 bases, with 16 bases between. This CDR3 contains 17 residues. Germline V gene data show CDR1 as KGHSH and CDR2 as LQKENI. CDR3 in amino acids: CASSPPYIRAGTDTQYF. The CDR3 nucleotides read TGTGCCAGCTCACCACCGTATATTCGGGCAGGGACAGATACGCAGTATTTT.

V is TRBV5-4 and J is TRBJ2-2; D unclear. This CDR3 contains 12 residues. Germline V gene lookup returns CDR1 SGHNT and CDR2 YYREEE (reference sequence). V dropped 5 bases and J dropped 7 bases, with 9 bases sitting between them. The CDR3 protein is CASRVPGGELFF. CDR3 in DNA: TGTGCCAGCAGAGTCCCGGGCGGGGAGCTGTTTTTT.

V gene TRBV7-8 combines with J gene TRBJ2-1, with TRBD2 identical over 7 bases. The CDR3 is 15 residues long. The germline V gene encodes CDR1 SGHVS and CDR2 FQNEAQ. J lost 5 bases, V lost 1 base, and 5 bases had no gene match. In DNA, the CDR3 is TGTGCCAGCAGCTTAGAGCGGGACTCAAACAATGAGCAGTTCTTC. As protein: CASSLERDSNNEQFF.

The chain combines TRBV5-4 with TRBJ2-7; 8 bases agree with TRBD2. V lost 4 bases to trimming and J lost 5 bases; unmatched junction nucleotides: 8. Germline-derived CDR1 and CDR2 are SGHNT and YYREEE (reference sequence). This CDR3 has 14 amino acids. CDR3 bases: TGTGCCAGCAGCGTCGGGACTAGTGTCAACGAGCAGTACTTC. Translation: CASSVGTSVNEQYF.

This clonotype was detected ten times or more. The V call is TRBV4-2, the J call TRBJ2-1, with D unclear. V lost 3 bases and J lost 0, with 15 bases in between. The CDR3 has 17 residues. The germline V gene has CDR1 LGHNA and CDR2 YNFKEQ. CDR3 region: CASSQPIFQSSYNEQFF. DNA of the CDR3: TGTGCCAGCAGCCAGCCGATCTTTCAGAGCTCCTACAATGAGCAGTTCTTC.